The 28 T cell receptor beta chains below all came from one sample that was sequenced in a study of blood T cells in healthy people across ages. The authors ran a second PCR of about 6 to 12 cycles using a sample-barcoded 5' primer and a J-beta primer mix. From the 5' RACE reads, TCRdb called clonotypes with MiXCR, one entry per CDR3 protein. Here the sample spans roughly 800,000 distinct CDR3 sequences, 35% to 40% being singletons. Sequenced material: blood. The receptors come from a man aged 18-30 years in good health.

Written as DNA, the CDR3 is TGCGCCAGCAGCTTGGAACCGCTATTTAATTCACCCCTCCACTTT. This encodes CASSLEPLFNSPLHF. This chain links TRBV5-1 with TRBJ1-6, with D uncertain. From germline, CDR1 is SGHRS and CDR2 YFSETQ. The CDR3 has 15 amino acids. Trimming cost V 0 bases and J 6 bases, with 10 bases left between them.

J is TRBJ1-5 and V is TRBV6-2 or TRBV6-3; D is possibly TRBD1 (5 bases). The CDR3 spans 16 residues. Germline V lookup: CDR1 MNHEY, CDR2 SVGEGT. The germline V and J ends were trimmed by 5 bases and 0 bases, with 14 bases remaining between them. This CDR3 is CASSPDRDYSNQPQHF. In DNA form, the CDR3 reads TGTGCCAGCAGTCCAGACCGGGACTATAGCAATCAGCCCCAGCATTTT.

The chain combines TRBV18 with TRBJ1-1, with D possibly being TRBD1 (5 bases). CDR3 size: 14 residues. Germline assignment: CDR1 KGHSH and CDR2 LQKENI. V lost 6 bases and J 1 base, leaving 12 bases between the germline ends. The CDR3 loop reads CASSQQGENTEAFF. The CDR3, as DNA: TGTGCCAGCTCTCAGCAGGGCGAGAACACTGAAGCTTTCTTT.

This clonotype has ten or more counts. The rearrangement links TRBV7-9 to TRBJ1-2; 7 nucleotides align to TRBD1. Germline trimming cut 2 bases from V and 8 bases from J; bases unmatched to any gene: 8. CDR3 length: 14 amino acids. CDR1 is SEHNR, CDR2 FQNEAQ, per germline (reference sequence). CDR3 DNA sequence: TGTGCCAGCAGCTTATCGGAACAGGGGTACGGCTACACCTTC. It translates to CASSLSEQGYGYTF.

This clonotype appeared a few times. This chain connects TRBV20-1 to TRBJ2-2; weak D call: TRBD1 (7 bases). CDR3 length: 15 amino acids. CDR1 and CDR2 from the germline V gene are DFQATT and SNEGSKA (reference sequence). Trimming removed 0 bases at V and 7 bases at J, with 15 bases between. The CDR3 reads CSARDQGGRIGELFF. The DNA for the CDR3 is TGCAGTGCTAGAGACCAGGGGGGACGGATCGGGGAGCTGTTTTTT.

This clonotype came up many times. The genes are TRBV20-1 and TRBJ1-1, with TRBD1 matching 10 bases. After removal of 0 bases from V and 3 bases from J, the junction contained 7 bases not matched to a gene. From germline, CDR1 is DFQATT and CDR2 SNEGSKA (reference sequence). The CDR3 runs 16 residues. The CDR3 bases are TGCAGTGCTAGAGACCCGACAGGGGGCCAGGACACTGAAGCTTTCTTT. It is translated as CSARDPTGGQDTEAFF.

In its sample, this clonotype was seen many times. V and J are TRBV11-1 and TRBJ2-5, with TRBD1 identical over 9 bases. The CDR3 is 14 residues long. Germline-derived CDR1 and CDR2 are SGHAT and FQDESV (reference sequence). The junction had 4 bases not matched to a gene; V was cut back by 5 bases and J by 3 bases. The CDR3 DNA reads TGTGCCAGCAGCCCGGGACAGGGTGAAGAGACCCAGTACTTC. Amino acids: CASSPGQGEETQYF.

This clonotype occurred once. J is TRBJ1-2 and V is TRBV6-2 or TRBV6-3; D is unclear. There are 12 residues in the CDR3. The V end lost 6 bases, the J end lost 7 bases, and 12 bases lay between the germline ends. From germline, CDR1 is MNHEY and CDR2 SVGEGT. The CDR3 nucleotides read TGTGCCAGCAGCAAAGAGAGGTGTGGCTACACCTTC. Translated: CASSKERCGYTF.

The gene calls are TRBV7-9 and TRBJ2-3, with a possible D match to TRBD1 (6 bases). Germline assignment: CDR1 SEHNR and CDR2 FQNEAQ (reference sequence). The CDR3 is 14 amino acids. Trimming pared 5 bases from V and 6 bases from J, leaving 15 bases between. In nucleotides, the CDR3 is TGTGCCAGCAGCGCCAAAGGGGGTTCCGATACGCAGTATTTT. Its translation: CASSAKGGSDTQYF.

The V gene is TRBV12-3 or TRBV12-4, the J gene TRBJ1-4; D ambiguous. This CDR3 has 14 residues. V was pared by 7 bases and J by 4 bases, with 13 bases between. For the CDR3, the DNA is TGTGCCAGCACCAACCGGTTGCTTAATGAAAAACTGTTTTTT. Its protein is CASTNRLLNEKLFF.

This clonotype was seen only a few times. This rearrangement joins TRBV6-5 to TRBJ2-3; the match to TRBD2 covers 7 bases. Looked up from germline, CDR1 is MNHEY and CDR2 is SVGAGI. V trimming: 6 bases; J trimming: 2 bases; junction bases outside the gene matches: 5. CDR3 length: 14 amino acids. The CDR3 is CASSRLAATDTQYF. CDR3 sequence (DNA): TGTGCCAGCAGCCGTCTAGCGGCCACAGATACGCAGTATTTT.

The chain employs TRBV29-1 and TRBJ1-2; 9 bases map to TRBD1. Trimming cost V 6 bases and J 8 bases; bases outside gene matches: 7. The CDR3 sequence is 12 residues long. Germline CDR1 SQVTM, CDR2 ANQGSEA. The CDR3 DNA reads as TGCAGCGTGGATGGACAGGGGAAAGGCTACACCTTC. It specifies CSVDGQGKGYTF.

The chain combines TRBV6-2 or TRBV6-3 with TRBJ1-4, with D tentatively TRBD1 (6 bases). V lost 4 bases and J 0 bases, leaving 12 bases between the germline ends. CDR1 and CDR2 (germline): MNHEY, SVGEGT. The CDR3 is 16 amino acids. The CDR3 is CASSWDNPSTNEKLFF. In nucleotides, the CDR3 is TGTGCCAGCAGTTGGGACAACCCATCAACTAATGAAAAACTGTTTTTT.

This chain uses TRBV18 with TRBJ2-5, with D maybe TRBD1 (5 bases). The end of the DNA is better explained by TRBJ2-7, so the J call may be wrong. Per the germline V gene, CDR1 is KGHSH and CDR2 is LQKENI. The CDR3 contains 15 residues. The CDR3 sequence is CASSPGQTLSYEQYF. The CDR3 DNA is TGTGCCAGCTCACCCGGACAAACGCTATCCTACGAGCAGTACTTC.

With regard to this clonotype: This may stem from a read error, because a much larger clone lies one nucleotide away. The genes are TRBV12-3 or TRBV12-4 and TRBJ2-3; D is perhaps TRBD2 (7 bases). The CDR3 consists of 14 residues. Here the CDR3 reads CASSRGGDADTEYF. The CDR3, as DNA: TGTGCCAGCAGTAGAGGGGGGGATGCAGATACGGAGTATTTT.

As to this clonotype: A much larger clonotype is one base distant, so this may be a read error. CDR3 sequence reads: CSASGQGGCTF. For the CDR3, the DNA is TGCAGTGCTAGCGGGCAGGGGGGCTGCACCTTC. V gene TRBV20-1 combines with J gene TRBJ1-2; 7 bases align to TRBD1. Germline V lookup: CDR1 DFQATT, CDR2 SNEGSKA (reference sequence). CDR3 length equals 11 residues.

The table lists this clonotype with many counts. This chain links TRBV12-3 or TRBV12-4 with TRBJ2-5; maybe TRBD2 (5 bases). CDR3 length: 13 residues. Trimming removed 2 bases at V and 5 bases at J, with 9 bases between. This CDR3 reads CASSLWERETQYF. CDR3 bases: TGTGCCAGCAGTTTATGGGAGCGGGAGACCCAGTACTTC.

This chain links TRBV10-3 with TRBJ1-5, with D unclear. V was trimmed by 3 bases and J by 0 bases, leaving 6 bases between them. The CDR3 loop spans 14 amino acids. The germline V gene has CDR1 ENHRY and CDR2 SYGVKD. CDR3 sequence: CAISELSSNQPQHF. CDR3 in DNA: TGTGCCATCAGTGAACTGAGTAGCAATCAGCCCCAGCATTTT.

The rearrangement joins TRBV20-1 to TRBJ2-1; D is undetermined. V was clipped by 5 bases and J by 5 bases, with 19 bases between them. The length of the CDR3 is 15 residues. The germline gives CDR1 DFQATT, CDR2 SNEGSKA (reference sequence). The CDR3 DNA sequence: TGCAGTGCTTCGCAACTGGGGTCCCTAAACAATGAGCAGTTCTTC. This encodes CSASQLGSLNNEQFF.

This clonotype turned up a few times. CDR3 in DNA: TGTGCCAGCAGCACGACGACAGGGGGCTCCTACAATGAGCAGTTCTTC. Translated: CASSTTTGGSYNEQFF. The J gene is TRBJ2-1, the V gene TRBV9; 9 bases agree with TRBD1. This CDR3 is 16 amino acids long. Germline lookup yields CDR1 SGDLS and CDR2 YYNGEE. V shed 4 bases and J 0 bases; nucleotides not matched to a gene: 5.

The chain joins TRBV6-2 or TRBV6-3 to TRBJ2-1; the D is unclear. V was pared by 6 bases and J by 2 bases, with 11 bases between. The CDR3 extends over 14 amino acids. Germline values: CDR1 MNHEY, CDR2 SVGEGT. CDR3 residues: CASSQPFPYNEQFF. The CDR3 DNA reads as TGTGCCAGCAGCCAACCCTTCCCCTACAATGAGCAGTTCTTC.

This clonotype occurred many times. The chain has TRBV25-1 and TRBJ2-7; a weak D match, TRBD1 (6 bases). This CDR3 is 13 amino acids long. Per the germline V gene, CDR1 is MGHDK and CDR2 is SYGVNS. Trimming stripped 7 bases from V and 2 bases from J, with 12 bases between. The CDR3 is CASTETGTYEQYF. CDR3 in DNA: TGTGCCAGCACAGAGACAGGAACCTACGAGCAGTACTTC.

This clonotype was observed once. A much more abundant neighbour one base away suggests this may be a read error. In DNA form, the CDR3 reads TGTGCCAGCAGCCCGTCCTGGGGCACATATACGCAGTATTTT. Protein: CASSPSWGTYTQYF. The chain joins TRBV7-2 to TRBJ2-3, with D possibly TRBD1 on 5 matching bases. From germline, CDR1 is SGHTA and CDR2 FQGNSA. This CDR3 spans 14 amino acids.

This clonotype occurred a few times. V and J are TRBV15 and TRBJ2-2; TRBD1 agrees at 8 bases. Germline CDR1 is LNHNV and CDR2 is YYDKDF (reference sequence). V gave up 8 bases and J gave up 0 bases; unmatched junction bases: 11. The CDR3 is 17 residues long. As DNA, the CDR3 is TGTGCCACCGCTCTGGGACAGGAAGCATCGAACACCGGGGAGCTGTTTTTT. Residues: CATALGQEASNTGELFF. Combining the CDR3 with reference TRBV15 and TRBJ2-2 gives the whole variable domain DAMVIQNPRYQVTQFGKPVTLSCSQTLNHNVMYWYQQKSSQAPKLLFHYYDKDFNNEADTPDNFQSRRPNTSFCFLDIRSPGLGDTAMYLCATALGQEASNTGELFFGEGSRLTVL.

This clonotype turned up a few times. The CDR3 sequence is CSVEDLTGTVNYGYTF. CDR3 nucleotide sequence: TGCAGCGTTGAAGATCTTACCGGGACAGTAAACTATGGCTACACCTTC. The genes are TRBV29-1 and TRBJ1-2; the match to TRBD1 covers 7 bases. Germline trimming cut 0 bases from V and 2 bases from J; bases unmatched to any gene: 9. Germline values: CDR1 SQVTM, CDR2 ANQGSEA. The CDR3 sequence is 16 residues long.

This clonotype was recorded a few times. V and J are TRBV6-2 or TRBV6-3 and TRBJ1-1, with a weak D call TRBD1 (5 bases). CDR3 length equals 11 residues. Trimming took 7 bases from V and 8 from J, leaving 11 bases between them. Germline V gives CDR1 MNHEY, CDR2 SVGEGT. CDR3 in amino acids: CASKRGEEAFF. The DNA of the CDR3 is TGTGCCAGCAAACGGGGCGAGGAAGCTTTCTTT.

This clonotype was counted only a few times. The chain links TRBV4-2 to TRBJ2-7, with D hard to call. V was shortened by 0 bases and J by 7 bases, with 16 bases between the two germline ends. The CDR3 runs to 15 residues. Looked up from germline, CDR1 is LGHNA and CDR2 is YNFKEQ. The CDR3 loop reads CASSQDLGFYNEQYF. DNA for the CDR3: TGTGCCAGCAGCCAAGATCTTGGGTTCTACAATGAGCAGTACTTC.

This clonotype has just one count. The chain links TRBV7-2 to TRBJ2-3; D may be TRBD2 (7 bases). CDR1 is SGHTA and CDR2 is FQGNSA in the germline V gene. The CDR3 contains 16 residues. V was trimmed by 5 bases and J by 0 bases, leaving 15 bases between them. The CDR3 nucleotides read TGTGCCAGCAGCCTCCGGGCGGGGGCTAGCACAGATACGCAGTATTTT. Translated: CASSLRAGASTDTQYF.